These 15 T cell receptor beta chains were all obtained from the same sample, sequenced in a study of response to subunit inactivated influenza vaccine. One entry per CDR3 protein results from TCRdb running MiXCR on the RT-PCR reads. The repertoire consists of hundreds of thousands of distinct CDR3 sequences, with roughly 12% occurring once and the leading ten covering 10%. The sample consisted of PBMCs from blood, taken on the day of vaccination. All receptors come from a man between 45 and 60 years old who received an inactivated influenza vaccine.

This clonotype turned up a few times. CDR3 loop: CSVEMQGRYGANVLTF. CDR3 in DNA: TGCAGCGTTGAAATGCAGGGGAGGTATGGGGCCAACGTCCTGACTTTC. The gene calls are TRBV29-1 and TRBJ2-6; D is perhaps TRBD1 or TRBD2 (6 bases each). The CDR3 spans 16 residues. Germline CDR1 SQVTM, CDR2 ANQGSEA. V lost 2 bases, J lost 3 bases, and 14 bases lay in between. Supplemented by reference TRBV29-1 and TRBJ2-6, the full variable domain reads SAVISQKPSRDICQRGTSLTIQCQVDSQVTMMFWYRQQPGQSLTLIATANQGSEATYESGFVIDKFPISRPNLTFSTLTVSNMSPEDSSIYLCSVEMQGRYGANVLTFGAGSRLTVL.

This clonotype was seen many times. This chain joins TRBV20-1 and TRBJ2-2; D may be TRBD1 (5 bases). V was cut by 6 bases and J by 1 base, with 12 bases left in between. The CDR3 covers 14 residues. Germline CDR1 reads DFQATT; CDR2 reads SNEGSKA (reference sequence). The CDR3 sequence is CSAPGRLNTGELFF. The CDR3 DNA follows: TGCAGTGCACCAGGGCGGTTGAACACCGGGGAGCTGTTTTTT.

The CDR3 DNA sequence: TGTGCCAGCAGCTTAGCTCCTAGCGGGTCGCTAAGTGTCTACGAGCAGTACTTC. It is translated as CASSLAPSGSLSVYEQYF. The genes are TRBV7-6 and TRBJ2-7; the match to TRBD2 covers 8 bases. Germline-derived CDR1 and CDR2 are SGHVS and FNYEAQ. This CDR3 contains 18 residues. J gave up 3 bases and V 0 bases, and 13 bases lay outside the gene matches.

This clonotype was found many times. The chain carries TRBV20-1 and TRBJ1-2; 8 bases align to TRBD1. CDR1 is DFQATT, CDR2 SNEGSKA, per germline (reference sequence). CDR3 size: 15 residues. J gave up 0 bases and V 6 bases, and 9 bases lay outside the gene matches. The CDR3 DNA reads as TGCAGTGCCAATGGACAGGGCTTGCCTAACTATGGCTACACCTTC. This encodes CSANGQGLPNYGYTF.

This clonotype has ten or more counts. The chain is built from TRBV10-3 and TRBJ2-3, with D perhaps being TRBD1 or TRBD2 (6 bases each). The V gene lost 2 bases and the J gene lost 3 bases, with 12 bases spanning the gap. Per the germline V gene, CDR1 is ENHRY and CDR2 is SYGVKD. The CDR3 runs to 15 residues. CDR3 in DNA: TGTGCCATCAGTGAGCTGCTAGGGGGGACAGATACGCAGTATTTT. Translating gives CAISELLGGTDTQYF.

This clonotype has only a few counts. This chain links TRBV29-1 with TRBJ2-3; 7 nucleotides match TRBD2. Unmatched junction bases numbered 15, after V lost 6 bases and J lost 3 bases. The CDR3 runs to 16 residues. The germline gives CDR1 SQVTM, CDR2 ANQGSEA. The CDR3, as DNA: TGCAGCGTGGGAGGGGACGCACTAACTACTACAGATACGCAGTATTTT. It specifies CSVGGDALTTTDTQYF.

The sample holds a few counts of this clonotype. V gene TRBV5-1 combines with J gene TRBJ2-1; 13 bases fit TRBD2. Germline V CDR1 and CDR2: SGHRS, YFSETQ. The CDR3 extends over 17 amino acids. V lost 4 bases to trimming and J lost 5 bases; unmatched junction nucleotides: 9. The CDR3 is CASSTKRGLAGHNEQFF. The CDR3 coding sequence is TGCGCCAGCAGCACGAAAAGGGGACTAGCGGGGCACAATGAGCAGTTCTTC.

This sequence joins TRBV20-1 and TRBJ2-7; the match to TRBD2 covers 12 bases. V lost 3 bases, J lost 4 bases, and 4 bases stayed unmatched. The CDR3 contains 14 residues. Per germline, CDR1 DFQATT and CDR2 SNEGSKA (reference sequence). DNA for the CDR3: TGCAGTGCTAGCCCGACTAGCGGGGGATACGAGCAGTACTTC. Translated: CSASPTSGGYEQYF.

This clonotype has only a few counts. This chain links TRBV4-1 with TRBJ2-1; TRBD1 might be the D (5 bases). Germline V gene data show CDR1 as MGHRA and CDR2 as YSYEKL. Between the trimmed V and J ends, which lost 4 bases and 2 bases, there was a span of 9 bases. The CDR3 totals 14 residues. Written as DNA, the CDR3 is TGCGCCAGCAGCCCCTTGGGGCCCTACAATGAGCAGTTCTTC. Its protein is CASSPLGPYNEQFF.

This clonotype came up a few times. The chain joins TRBV6-2 or TRBV6-3 to TRBJ2-1; a possible D gene is TRBD2 (5 bases). Germline lookup yields CDR1 MNHEY and CDR2 SVGEGT. V dropped 6 bases and J dropped 2 bases, with 23 bases sitting between them. The length of the CDR3 is 18 residues. The CDR3 reads CASSPWVARGRTYNEQFF. DNA for the CDR3: TGTGCCAGCAGCCCTTGGGTAGCGAGAGGAAGAACCTACAATGAGCAGTTCTTC.

This clonotype was counted ten times or more. This chain links TRBV7-2 with TRBJ1-5, with D possibly TRBD1 on 6 matching bases. Germline V CDR1 and CDR2: SGHTA, FQGNSA. The CDR3 is 14 residues long. V was trimmed by 5 bases and J by 4 bases, leaving 12 bases between them. The CDR3 nucleotides read TGTGCCAGCAGCGCAACAGGGATAAATCAGCCCCAGCATTTT. Its translation is CASSATGINQPQHF.

This clonotype has a count of ten or more. The chain combines TRBV7-9 with TRBJ2-7, with 9 bases identical to TRBD1. Germline CDR1 and CDR2: SEHNR and FQNEAQ (reference sequence). Trimming cost V 3 bases and J 4 bases; bases outside gene matches: 4. The CDR3 totals 14 residues. The CDR3 region is CASSFSQGAYEQYF. Written as DNA, the CDR3 is TGTGCCAGCAGCTTCTCACAGGGGGCGTACGAGCAGTACTTC.

The rearrangement joins TRBV5-1 to TRBJ2-7, with 7 bases aligning to TRBD1. CDR3 length: 15 residues. Germline CDR1 is SGHRS and CDR2 is YFSETQ. V shed 0 bases, J shed 2 bases, and the junction held 5 bases outside the gene matches. CDR3 amino acids: CASSLARDRTYEQYF. The CDR3 DNA follows: TGCGCCAGCAGCTTGGCCCGGGACAGAACCTACGAGCAGTACTTC.

This clonotype was seen only a few times. The chain has TRBV10-3 and TRBJ1-3; D gene ambiguous. V gave up 3 bases and J gave up 0 bases, with 9 bases separating them. This CDR3 has 15 residues. Germline V lookup: CDR1 ENHRY, CDR2 SYGVKD. CDR3: CAISELGSSGNTIYF. Written as DNA, the CDR3 is TGTGCCATCAGTGAATTGGGGAGCTCTGGAAACACCATATATTTT.

This clonotype appeared a few times. The chain is built from TRBV20-1 and TRBJ2-2; the D gene is possibly TRBD1 (5 bases). The CDR3 sequence is 15 residues long. The V end was cut by 4 bases, the J end by 1 base, with 13 bases between. Germline-derived CDR1 and CDR2 are DFQATT and SNEGSKA (reference sequence). DNA of the CDR3: TGCAGTGCTAACGGACCCCAGGGGAACACCGGGGAGCTGTTTTTT. Translating gives CSANGPQGNTGELFF.